This entry lists 22 T cell receptor beta chains sequenced from one sample in a study of beta chain features in type 1 diabetes. Since all of the isolated RNA was reverse transcribed, expressed TCRB transcripts were what got sequenced. Sequencing used immunoSEQ multiplex PCR; TCRdb keeps in-frame clones, though not all of them. The data show around 300,000 clones, around 13% seen once. The sample consisted of central memory CD4+ T cells from blood. The receptors originated from a man in his thirties or forties in good health.

The V and J genes are TRBV11-2 and TRBJ2-1; perhaps TRBD2 as D (6 bases). The CDR3 totals 16 residues. CDR1 is SGHAT, CDR2 FQNNGV, per germline. V was shortened by 6 bases and J by 2 bases, with 17 bases between the two germline ends. CDR3 sequence reads: CASSMTRERPYNEQFF. The DNA for the CDR3 is TGTGCCAGCAGTATGACCCGGGAGCGGCCCTACAATGAGCAGTTCTTC.

CDR3 nucleotide sequence: TGTGCCAGCAGTGCCCACCGATCGAGCGGGAACTACACAGATACGCAGTATTTT. Protein product: CASSAHRSSGNYTDTQYF. The chain recombines TRBV25-1 with TRBJ2-3; TRBD2 matches 7 bases. V trimming: 4 bases; J trimming: 2 bases; junction bases outside the gene matches: 15. The CDR3 contains 18 residues. Per the germline V gene, CDR1 is MGHDK and CDR2 is SYGVNS.

A few counts support this clone. Being one base from a much bigger clone, this may be a read error. This chain links TRBV7-7 with TRBJ1-1; D remains unclear. V gave up 1 base and J gave up 1 base, with 4 bases separating them. Per the germline V gene, CDR1 is SSHAT and CDR2 is FNYEAQ (reference sequence). CDR3 length: 13 amino acids. The CDR3: CASSLGRNTEAFF. CDR3 bases: TGTGCCAGCAGCTTAGGACGGAACACTGAAGCTTTCTTT.

At least ten counts were recorded for this clone. The chain uses TRBV10-3 and TRBJ2-7; 8 bases align to TRBD2. Germline trimming cut 2 bases from V and 0 bases from J; bases unmatched to any gene: 6. Germline V gene data show CDR1 as ENHRY and CDR2 as SYGVKD. The CDR3 is made up of 16 amino acids. CDR3 sequence (DNA): TGTGCCATCAGTGAGACGGGGGGGCCGACCTCCTACGAGCAGTACTTC. Translating it yields CAISETGGPTSYEQYF.

V and J are TRBV7-9 and TRBJ2-1; 10 bases are a match to TRBD1. Germline V gives CDR1 SEHNR, CDR2 FQNEAQ (reference sequence). CDR3 length: 16 amino acids. The junction had 6 bases not matched to a gene; V was cut back by 2 bases and J by 5 bases. The CDR3 DNA is TGTGCCAGCAGCTTACTTCTAGGACAGGGGGACAATGAGCAGTTCTTC. Translating it yields CASSLLLGQGDNEQFF.

The table lists this clone with a few counts. The chain is built from TRBV7-2 and TRBJ2-5, with D hard to call. This CDR3 is 12 amino acids long. Looked up from germline, CDR1 is SGHTA and CDR2 is FQGNSA. Trimming cost V 5 bases and J 7 bases, with 11 bases left between them. CDR3 in amino acids: CASSSLRGTQYF. In nucleotides, the CDR3 is TGTGCCAGCAGCAGTCTCCGAGGGACCCAGTACTTC.

This chain connects TRBV9 to TRBJ2-7, with 8 bases fitting TRBD1. CDR1 is SGDLS, CDR2 YYNGEE, per germline. V lost 5 bases to trimming and J lost 3 bases; unmatched junction nucleotides: 4. The CDR3 loop spans 13 amino acids. The CDR3 is CASRSDRDYEQYF. The CDR3 DNA follows: TGTGCCAGCAGGTCGGACAGGGACTACGAGCAGTACTTC.

This clone occurred a few times. This chain links TRBV2 with TRBJ1-2; perhaps TRBD1 as D (6 bases). This CDR3 comprises 13 residues. Germline V gene data show CDR1 as SNHLY and CDR2 as FYNNEI. The ends were cut back, 8 bases at V and 8 bases at J, with 18 bases in the middle. The CDR3 DNA sequence: TGTGCCAGCTCTCAGGGGCGCATAGGCGGCTACACCTTC. Residues: CASSQGRIGGYTF.

This clone has just a few counts. This rearrangement joins TRBV2 to TRBJ2-1; 9 bases match TRBD2. Germline CDR1 reads SNHLY; CDR2 reads FYNNEI. V shed 3 bases and J 6 bases; nucleotides not matched to a gene: 9. This CDR3 has 16 amino acids. The CDR3 sequence is CASSESGLASPNEQFF. The CDR3 nucleotides read TGTGCCAGCAGTGAGTCTGGACTAGCGAGCCCCAATGAGCAGTTCTTC.

This chain's CDR3 is CASSLLRNNEQFF. The DNA of the CDR3 is TGCGCCAGCAGCTTGCTACGGAACAATGAGCAGTTCTTC. The chain combines TRBV5-1 with TRBJ2-1; D is unclear. Germline values: CDR1 SGHRS, CDR2 YFSETQ. This CDR3 region has 13 residues. V was trimmed by 1 base and J by 5 bases, leaving 7 bases between them.

This clone was observed a few times. This chain uses TRBV4-3 with TRBJ2-5; no clear D. The CDR3 covers 16 residues. Germline CDR1 is LGHNA and CDR2 is YSLEER. The V gene lost 0 bases and the J gene lost 5 bases, with 16 bases spanning the gap. CDR3 bases: TGCGCCAGCAGCCAAGATGTAACAGTCGGATATGAGACCCAGTACTTC. This gives the protein CASSQDVTVGYETQYF.

The chain uses TRBV7-2 and TRBJ2-3; D call uncertain. V gave up 7 bases and J gave up 6 bases, with 8 bases separating them. The CDR3 is 11 residues long. The germline gives CDR1 SGHTA, CDR2 FQGNSA. This CDR3 reads CASITGDTQYF. For the CDR3, the DNA is TGTGCCAGCATCACTGGCGATACGCAGTATTTT. The full variable domain, with the rest looked up from reference TRBV7-2 and TRBJ2-3, is GAGVSQSPSNKVTEKGKDVELRCDPISGHTALYWYRQSLGQGLEFLIYFQGNSAPDKSGLPSDRFSAERTGGSVSTLTIQRTQQEDSAVYLCASITGDTQYFGPGTRLTVL.

This clone was seen a handful of times. CDR3 coding DNA: TGTGCCAGCAGTTTGGACCTCTCCGGACAGGACTATGGCTACACCTTC. Translated, it gives CASSLDLSGQDYGYTF. This chain connects TRBV28 to TRBJ1-2; TRBD1 agrees at 7 bases. Germline V CDR1 and CDR2: MDHEN, SYDVKM. The CDR3 consists of 16 residues. J gave up 3 bases and V 3 bases, and 10 bases lay outside the gene matches.

A few counts support this clone. V gene TRBV9 combines with J gene TRBJ2-5; 7 bases fit TRBD2. V dropped 0 bases and J dropped 4; count of bases not matched to a gene: 12. Germline V lookup: CDR1 SGDLS, CDR2 YYNGEE. The CDR3 has 17 residues. CDR3 nucleotide sequence: TGTGCCAGCAGCGTAGCTCCCAATACCGGGACTACAGAGACCCAGTACTTC. Amino acid sequence: CASSVAPNTGTTETQYF.

The rearrangement links TRBV11-2 to TRBJ2-3; D not certain. The CDR3 loop spans 14 amino acids. V lost 5 bases, J lost 0 bases, and 9 bases lay in between. CDR1 and CDR2 (germline): SGHAT, FQNNGV. CDR3 loop: CASSPFGSTDTQYF. The CDR3 bases are TGTGCCAGCAGCCCGTTTGGGAGCACAGATACGCAGTATTTT.

There are a few counts of this clone. V usage is TRBV7-8 and J usage is TRBJ2-7; D unclear. This CDR3 comprises 11 residues. Germline V CDR1 and CDR2: SGHVS, FQNEAQ. V was pared by 2 bases and J by 6 bases, with 5 bases between. CDR3 in DNA: TGTGCCAGCAGCTTAAGTCCCGAGCAGTACGTC. It codes for CASSLSPEQYV.

The V gene is TRBV6-5, the J gene TRBJ2-7; D unclear. This CDR3 is 13 amino acids long. The germline V and J ends were trimmed by 0 bases and 2 bases, with 5 bases remaining between them. Looked up from germline, CDR1 is MNHEY and CDR2 is SVGAGI. The CDR3 is CASSYSKAYEQYV. The DNA of the CDR3 is TGTGCCAGCAGTTACTCGAAGGCCTACGAGCAGTACGTC.

The chain couples TRBV9 to TRBJ2-1; maybe TRBD2 (6 bases). V lost 4 bases to trimming and J lost 10 bases, with 15 bases between them. Germline V CDR1 and CDR2: SGDLS, YYNGEE. The CDR3 spans 13 residues. Here the CDR3 DNA reads TGTGCCAGCAGCCCAGAACTAGCCTTCGAGCAGTTCTTC. Its translation is CASSPELAFEQFF.

V usage is TRBV7-6 and J usage is TRBJ2-3; TRBD2 is a possible D gene (6 bases). The CDR3 totals 17 residues. Germline loops: CDR1 SGHVS, CDR2 FNYEAQ. V was trimmed by 5 bases and J by 2 bases, leaving 20 bases between them. CDR3 DNA sequence: TGTGCCAGCAGCAAGATTCCAGCTCGGGGGAACACAGATACGCAGTATTTT. This gives the protein CASSKIPARGNTDTQYF.

As concerns this clone: Additional DNA sequences in this sample encode the identical CDR3. The rearrangement uses TRBV15 and TRBJ1-2; the match to TRBD1 covers 8 bases. The junction had 2 bases not matched to a gene; V was cut back by 3 bases and J by 2 bases. The CDR3 extends over 14 amino acids. Germline values: CDR1 LNHNV, CDR2 YYDKDF (reference sequence). The CDR3 spells CATSRDRVNYGYTF. Here the CDR3 DNA reads TGTGCCACCAGCAGGGACAGGGTCAACTATGGCTACACCTTC.

This clone was found a few times. V is TRBV29-1 and J is TRBJ2-1, with 12 bases lining up with TRBD2. V trimming: 7 bases; J trimming: 9 bases; junction bases outside the gene matches: 10. Germline V lookup: CDR1 SQVTM, CDR2 ANQGSEA. This CDR3 is built from 14 residues. CDR3 coding DNA: TGCAGCGCCGTACTAGCGGGGGGAGGGATTGAGCAGTTCTTC. Amino acid sequence: CSAVLAGGGIEQFF.

V usage is TRBV30 and J usage is TRBJ1-4; no firm D call. The CDR3 covers 14 residues. Germline assignment: CDR1 GTSNPN and CDR2 SVGIG (reference sequence). V shed 0 bases and J shed 0 bases, with 5 bases lying between them. The CDR3 here is CAWSVIATNEKLFF. CDR3 bases: TGTGCCTGGAGTGTAATCGCAACTAATGAAAAACTGTTTTTT. The variable domain in full, completed from reference TRBV30 and TRBJ1-4, reads SQTIHQWPATLVQPVGSPLSLECTVEGTSNPNLYWYRQAAGRGLQLLFYSVGIGQISSEVPQNLSASRPQDRQFILSSKKLLLSDSGFYLCAWSVIATNEKLFFGSGTQLSVL.